This T cell receptor beta chain was captured in a study of T cells after yellow fever vaccination. Study observations and caveats: By day 5 rather than day 15, the secondary response had peaked, though it was weaker.

MiXCR, run by TCRdb on the 5' RACE reads, gives a single entry per CDR3 protein. The data contain around 50,000 distinct CDR3 sequences, roughly 7.5% of them singletons. V gave up 8 bases and J gave up 1 base, with 3 bases separating them. CDR1 is MNHEY and CDR2 is SVGEGT in the germline V gene. The CDR3 is 10 amino acids. This clonotype has ten or more counts. As yet, its antigen is unknown. This receptor was identified in a man aged 18 to 35 who received the YFV17D yellow fever vaccine. V gene TRBV6-2 or TRBV6-3 combines with J gene TRBJ2-7; D is undetermined. Sequences were derived from CD8+ T cells sorted from PBMCs, sampled around 15 days after the first yellow fever vaccination. CDR3 sequence: CASGSYEQYF. The CDR3 nucleotides are TGTGCCAGCGGGTCCTACGAGCAGTACTTC.